This is a list of T cell receptor beta chains from one sample in a study of control samples from healthy donors and cancer patients. Measured with immunoSEQ multiplex PCR; TCRdb has only the in-frame clones, and not every one. The sample yields some 64,000 clones, 90% seen once. What was sequenced was PBMCs. The receptor set was obtained from a woman in her fifties or sixties with colorectal cancer. The CDR3 runs from the conserved cysteine through the conserved F or W. A D gene is named only where the DNA matches it firmly. Some rows mark clone size as missing; the rest say once, few, many or name a class of expanded clone.

length	D	size	V	J	CDR3	DNA
15	-	few	TRBV19	TRBJ1-6	CASQVSEGMNSPLHF	TGTGCCAGCCAAGTATCGGAAGGGATGAATTCACCCCTCCACTTT
13	-	-	TRBV9	TRBJ1-1	CASSASRDTEAFF	TGTGCCAGCAGCGCCAGTAGGGACACTGAAGCTTTCTTT
12	-	-	TRBV10-3	TRBJ2-1	CATGPGSNEQFF	TGTGCCACGGGGCCCGGTTCCAATGAGCAGTTCTTC
15	TRBD2	-	TRBV5-5	TRBJ2-7	CASSGLAGGPYEQYF	TGTGCCAGCAGCGGCCTAGCGGGGGGGCCCTACGAGCAGTACTTC
14	-	-	TRBV15	TRBJ2-7	CATSFGGSSYEQYF	TGTGCCACCAGCTTCGGAGGTAGCTCCTACGAGCAGTACTTC
14	-	-	TRBV10-3	TRBJ1-1	CAISAGGRNTEAFF	TGTGCCATCAGTGCTGGGGGGCGGAACACTGAAGCTTTCTTT
13	TRBD1	-	TRBV12-3/TRBV12-4	TRBJ2-7	CASSPGQGGRQYF	TGTGCCAGCAGCCCTGGACAGGGAGGTCGGCAGTACTTC
18	TRBD2	-	TRBV7-3	TRBJ2-1	CASSLRGSGGVSRPEQFF	TGTGCCAGCAGCTTACGGGGTAGCGGGGGGGTATCCCGACCTGAGCAGTTCTTC
13	-	few	TRBV12-3/TRBV12-4	TRBJ1-1	CATQIGVNTEAFF	TGTGCCACCCAGATCGGTGTGAACACTGAAGCTTTCTTT
15	-	-	TRBV19	TRBJ2-1	CASSINRDPYNEQFF	TGTGCCAGTAGTATCAACAGGGACCCCTACAATGAGCAGTTCTTC
14	-	-	TRBV6-5	TRBJ2-7	CASTQGREPYEQYF	TGTGCCAGCACCCAGGGCAGGGAGCCCTACGAGCAGTACTTC
18	TRBD1	-	TRBV3-1/TRBV3-2	TRBJ2-7	CASSPKGTPGTGRNEQYF	TGTGCCAGCAGCCCCAAAGGAACCCCCGGGACAGGCCGGAACGAGCAGTACTTC
13	-	-	TRBV12-3/TRBV12-4	TRBJ2-3	CASSFGGTDTQYF	TGTGCCAGCAGTTTTGGGGGCACAGATACGCAGTATTTT
21	TRBD1	-	TRBV5-1	TRBJ1-5	CASSPNPASGQGAYGNQPQHF	TGCGCCAGCAGCCCAAACCCCGCGAGCGGGCAGGGGGCATATGGCAATCAGCCCCAGCATTTT
14	-	-	TRBV5-1	TRBJ2-5	CASSLQSEQETQYF	TGCGCCAGCAGCTTGCAATCCGAACAAGAGACCCAGTACTTC
15	-	-	TRBV9	TRBJ1-4	CASSPQGSPNEKLFF	TGTGCCAGCAGCCCCCAGGGGTCGCCTAATGAAAAACTGTTTTTT
15	TRBD2	-	TRBV18	TRBJ2-7	CASSPGDYTRYEQYF	TGTGCCAGCTCACCAGGGGACTATACACGCTACGAGCAGTACTTC
19	-	-	TRBV6-6	TRBJ1-4	CASSLLTDGRRATNEKLFF	TGTGCCAGCAGTCTCTTAACGGACGGGAGACGGGCAACTAATGAAAAACTGTTTTTT
16	-	-	TRBV19	TRBJ2-2	CASRRGGERDTGELFF	TGTGCCTCTAGGCGTGGGGGCGAGCGGGACACCGGGGAGCTGTTTTTT
14	-	-	TRBV6-1	TRBJ1-1	CASSESIGGEEAFF	TGTGCCAGCAGTGAGAGTATAGGGGGTGAAGAGGCTTTCTTT
16	TRBD1	-	TRBV3-1/TRBV3-2	TRBJ2-1	CASSQNGGTGKNEQFF	TGTGCCAGCAGCCAAAACGGCGGGACAGGGAAGAATGAGCAGTTCTTC
15	-	-	TRBV20-1	TRBJ2-3	CSASGGAGATDTQYF	TGCAGTGCTAGTGGGGGGGCGGGGGCGACAGATACGCAGTATTTT
16	TRBD1	-	TRBV6-4	TRBJ1-1	CASRRTGTGSITEAFF	TGTGCCAGCAGGAGAACCGGGACAGGAAGTATCACTGAAGCTTTCTTT
14	TRBD2	-	TRBV25-1	TRBJ2-1	CASSVRAGVDEQFF	TGTGCCAGCAGCGTGAGAGCGGGAGTAGATGAGCAGTTCTTC
16	TRBD2	-	TRBV3-1/TRBV3-2	TRBJ2-3	CASRNTGLASRGTQYF	TGTGCCAGCAGGAATACGGGACTAGCGAGTCGGGGTACGCAGTATTTT
11	-	once	TRBV6-1	TRBJ2-3	CASGVTDTQYF	TGTGCCAGCGGGGTCACAGATACGCAGTATTTT
19	TRBD2	-	TRBV3-1/TRBV3-2	TRBJ2-1	CASSQGRTSGSPNYNEQFF	TGTGCCAGCAGCCAAGGGAGGACTAGCGGGAGTCCAAATTACAATGAGCAGTTCTTC
14	TRBD1	few	TRBV20-1	TRBJ1-6	CSASLTGNNSPLHF	TGCAGTGCTAGTCTGACAGGGAATAATTCACCCCTCCACTTT
14	-	-	TRBV25-1	TRBJ1-2	CASSEWSGHRGYTF	TGTGCCAGCAGTGAATGGTCCGGACATCGAGGCTACACCTTC
14	-	-	TRBV5-4	TRBJ1-1	CASSLEGGNTEAFF	TGTGCCAGCAGCTTGGAAGGGGGGAACACTGAAGCTTTCTTT
14	-	-	TRBV5-1	TRBJ1-1	CASSPQGGNTEAFF	TGCGCCAGCAGCCCACAGGGTGGGAACACTGAAGCTTTCTTT
14	-	once	TRBV5-6	TRBJ2-3	CASSPGPRTDTQYF	TGTGCCAGCAGCCCGGGACCTAGGACAGATACGCAGTATTTT